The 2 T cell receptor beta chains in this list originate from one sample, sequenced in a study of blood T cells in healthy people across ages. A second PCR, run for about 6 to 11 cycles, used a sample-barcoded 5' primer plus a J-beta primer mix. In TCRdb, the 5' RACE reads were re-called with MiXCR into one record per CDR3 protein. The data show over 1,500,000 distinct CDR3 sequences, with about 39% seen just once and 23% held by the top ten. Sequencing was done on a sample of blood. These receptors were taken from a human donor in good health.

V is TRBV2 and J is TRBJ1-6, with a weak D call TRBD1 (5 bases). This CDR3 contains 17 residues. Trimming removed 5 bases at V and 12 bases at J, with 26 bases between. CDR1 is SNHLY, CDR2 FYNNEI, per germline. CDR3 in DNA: TGTGCCAGCAGTCACACGGGGGAGGGTACAGCGAGGGAACCCCTCCACTTT. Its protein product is CASSHTGEGTAREPLHF.

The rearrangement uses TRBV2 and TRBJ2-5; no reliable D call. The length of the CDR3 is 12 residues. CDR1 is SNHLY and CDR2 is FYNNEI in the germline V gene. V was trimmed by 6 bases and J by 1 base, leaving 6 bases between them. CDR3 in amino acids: CASRVTQETQYF. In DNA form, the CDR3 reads TGTGCCAGCAGGGTCACCCAAGAGACCCAGTACTTC.